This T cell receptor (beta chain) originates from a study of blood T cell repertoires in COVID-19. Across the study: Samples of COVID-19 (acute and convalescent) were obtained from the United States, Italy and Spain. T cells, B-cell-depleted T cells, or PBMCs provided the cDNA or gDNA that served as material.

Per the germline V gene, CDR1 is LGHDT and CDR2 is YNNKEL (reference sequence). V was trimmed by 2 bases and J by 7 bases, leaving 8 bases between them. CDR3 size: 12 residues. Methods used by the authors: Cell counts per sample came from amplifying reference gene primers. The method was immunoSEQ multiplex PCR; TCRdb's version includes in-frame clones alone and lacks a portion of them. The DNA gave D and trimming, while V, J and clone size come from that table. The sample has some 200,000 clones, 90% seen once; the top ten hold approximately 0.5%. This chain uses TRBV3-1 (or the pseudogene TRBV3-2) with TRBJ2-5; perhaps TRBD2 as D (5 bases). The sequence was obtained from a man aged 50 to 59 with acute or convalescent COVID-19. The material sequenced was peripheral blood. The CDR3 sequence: CASSQSSGTQYF. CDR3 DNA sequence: TGTGCCAGCAGCCAATCAAGCGGGACCCAGTACTTC.